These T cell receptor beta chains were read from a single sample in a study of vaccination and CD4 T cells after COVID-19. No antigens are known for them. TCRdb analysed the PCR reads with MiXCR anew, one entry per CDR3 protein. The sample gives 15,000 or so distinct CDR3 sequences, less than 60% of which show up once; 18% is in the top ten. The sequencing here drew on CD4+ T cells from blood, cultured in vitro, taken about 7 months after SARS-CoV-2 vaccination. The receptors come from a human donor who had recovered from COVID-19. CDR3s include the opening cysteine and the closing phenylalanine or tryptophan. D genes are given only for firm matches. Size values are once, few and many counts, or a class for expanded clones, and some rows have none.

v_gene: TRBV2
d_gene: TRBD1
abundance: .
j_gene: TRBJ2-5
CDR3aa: CASSSGQREETQYF
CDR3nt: TGTGCCAGCAGTTCGGGACAGCGAGAAGAGACCCAGTACTTC

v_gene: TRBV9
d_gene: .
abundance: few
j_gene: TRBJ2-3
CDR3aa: CASSVEPNTDTQYF
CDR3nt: TGTGCCAGCAGCGTAGAACCAAACACAGATACGCAGTATTTT

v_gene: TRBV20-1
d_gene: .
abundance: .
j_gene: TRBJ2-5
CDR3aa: CSARRRQETQYF
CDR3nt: TGCAGTGCTAGGAGGCGACAAGAGACCCAGTACTTC

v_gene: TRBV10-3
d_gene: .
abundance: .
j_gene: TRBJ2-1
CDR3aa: CAISESLSRSYEQFF
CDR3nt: TGTGCCATCAGTGAGTCTCTCTCTCGATCGTATGAGCAGTTCTTC

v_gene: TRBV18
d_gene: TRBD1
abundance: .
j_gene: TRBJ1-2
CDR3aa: CASSPVGQAFYGYTF
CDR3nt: TGTGCCAGCTCACCAGTAGGACAGGCCTTCTATGGCTACACCTTC

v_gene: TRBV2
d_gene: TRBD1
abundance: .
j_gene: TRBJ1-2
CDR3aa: CARTGTGALYTF
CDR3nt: TGTGCCAGAACCGGGACAGGGGCCCTTTACACCTTC

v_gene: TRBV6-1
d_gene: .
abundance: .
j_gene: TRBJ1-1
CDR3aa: CASKYTVNTEAFF
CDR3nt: TGTGCCAGCAAATACACGGTGAACACTGAAGCTTTCTTT

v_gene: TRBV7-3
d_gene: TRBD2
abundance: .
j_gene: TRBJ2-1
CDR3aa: CASSSSGGAYDEQFF
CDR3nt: TGTGCCAGCAGCTCTAGCGGGGGGGCTTACGATGAGCAGTTCTTC

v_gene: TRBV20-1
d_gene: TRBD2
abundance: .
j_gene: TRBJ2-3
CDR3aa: CSARPPSGRDKTDTQYF
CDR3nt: TGCAGTGCTAGGCCCCCTAGCGGGAGGGACAAAACAGATACGCAGTATTTT

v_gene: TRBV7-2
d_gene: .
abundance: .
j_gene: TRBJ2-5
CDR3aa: CASRLVSRGFETQYF
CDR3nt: TGTGCCAGCAGGTTAGTCTCTAGGGGATTCGAGACCCAGTACTTC

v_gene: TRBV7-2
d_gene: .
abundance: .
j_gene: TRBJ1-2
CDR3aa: CASSLATIPYGYTF
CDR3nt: TGTGCCAGCAGCTTAGCGACAATCCCCTATGGCTACACCTTC

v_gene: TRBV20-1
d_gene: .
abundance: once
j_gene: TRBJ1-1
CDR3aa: CSATLFRTENTEAFF
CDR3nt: TGCAGTGCCACCCTCTTTAGGACAGAGAACACTGAAGCTTTCTTT

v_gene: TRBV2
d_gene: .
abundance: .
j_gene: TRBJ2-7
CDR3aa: CASSSSYEQYF
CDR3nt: TGTGCCAGCAGTTCTTCATACGAGCAGTACTTC

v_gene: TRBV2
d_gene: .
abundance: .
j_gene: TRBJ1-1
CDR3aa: CASSEVVYTEAFF
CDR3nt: TGTGCCAGCAGTGAAGTGGTTTACACTGAAGCTTTCTTT

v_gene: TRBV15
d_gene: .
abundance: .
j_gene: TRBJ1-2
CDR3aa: CATSRDWADGYTF
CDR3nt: TGTGCCACCAGCAGAGATTGGGCAGATGGCTACACCTTC

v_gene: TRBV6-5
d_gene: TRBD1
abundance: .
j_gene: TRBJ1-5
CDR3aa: CASSYGQGGQPQHF
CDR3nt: TGTGCCAGCAGTTACGGACAGGGCGGTCAGCCCCAGCATTTT

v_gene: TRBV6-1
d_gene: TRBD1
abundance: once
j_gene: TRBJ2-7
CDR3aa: CASNHNSGQGRNEQYF
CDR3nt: TGTGCCAGCAACCACAACTCGGGACAGGGTCGCAACGAGCAGTACTTC

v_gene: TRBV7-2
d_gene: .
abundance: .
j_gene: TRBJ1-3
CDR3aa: CASSPLTVNTIYF
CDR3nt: TGTGCCAGCAGCCCTCTTACTGTAAACACCATATATTTT

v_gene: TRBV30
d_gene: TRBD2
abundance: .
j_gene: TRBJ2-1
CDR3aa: CAWSGQGGTSGRNEQFF
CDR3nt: TGTGCCTGGAGTGGACAGGGAGGGACTAGCGGGAGAAATGAGCAGTTCTTC

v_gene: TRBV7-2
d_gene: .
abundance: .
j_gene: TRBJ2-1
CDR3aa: CASSSRWGGLAEQFF
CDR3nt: TGTGCCAGCAGCTCGCGGTGGGGGGGCCTTGCTGAGCAGTTCTTC

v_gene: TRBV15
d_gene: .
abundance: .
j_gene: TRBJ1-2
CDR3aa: CATSRDAEDYGYTF
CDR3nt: TGTGCCACCAGCAGAGATGCAGAGGACTATGGCTACACCTTC

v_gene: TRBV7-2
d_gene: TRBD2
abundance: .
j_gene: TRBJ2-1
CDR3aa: CASSSSTSGEYNEQFF
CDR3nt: TGTGCCAGCAGCTCGTCGACTAGCGGGGAGTACAATGAGCAGTTCTTC

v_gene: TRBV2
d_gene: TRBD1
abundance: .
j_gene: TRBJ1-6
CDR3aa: CASSGNEGAGSPLHF
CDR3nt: TGTGCCAGCAGTGGGAATGAGGGGGCCGGGTCACCCCTCCACTTT

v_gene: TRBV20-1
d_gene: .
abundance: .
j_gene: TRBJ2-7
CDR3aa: CSVGAPREQYF
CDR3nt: TGCAGTGTTGGGGCCCCTCGCGAGCAGTACTTC

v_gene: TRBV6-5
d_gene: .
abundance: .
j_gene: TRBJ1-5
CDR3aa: CASSSRRGNQPQHF
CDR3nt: TGTGCCAGCAGTTCCCGACGGGGAAATCAGCCCCAGCATTTT

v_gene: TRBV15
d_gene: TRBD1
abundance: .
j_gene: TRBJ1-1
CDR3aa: CATSGTGITEAFF
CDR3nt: TGTGCCACCAGCGGGACAGGGATCACTGAAGCTTTCTTT

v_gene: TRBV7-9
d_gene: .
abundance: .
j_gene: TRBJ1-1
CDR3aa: CASSRAGDTEAFF
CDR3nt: TGTGCCAGCAGCCGGGCGGGGGACACTGAAGCTTTCTTT

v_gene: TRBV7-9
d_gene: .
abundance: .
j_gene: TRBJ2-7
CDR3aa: CASSLVSGIPYEQYF
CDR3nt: TGTGCCAGCAGCTTAGTGTCAGGGATCCCCTACGAGCAGTACTTC

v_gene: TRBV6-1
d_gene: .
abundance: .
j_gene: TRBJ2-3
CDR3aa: CASHLRGGGTDTQYF
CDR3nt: TGTGCCAGCCATCTTAGGGGGGGGGGCACAGATACGCAGTATTTT

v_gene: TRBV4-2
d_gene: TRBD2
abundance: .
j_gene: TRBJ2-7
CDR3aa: CASSRTLSGDDYEQYF
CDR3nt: TGTGCCAGCAGCAGAACCCTTAGCGGGGACGACTACGAGCAGTACTTC

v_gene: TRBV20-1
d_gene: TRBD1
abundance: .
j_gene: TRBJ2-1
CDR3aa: CSARVGTGGVFGEQFF
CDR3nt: TGCAGTGCTAGAGTAGGGACAGGGGGCGTCTTTGGGGAGCAGTTCTTC

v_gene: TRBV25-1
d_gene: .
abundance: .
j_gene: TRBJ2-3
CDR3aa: CASSEYLPDTQYF
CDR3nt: TGTGCCAGCAGTGAATATCTCCCAGATACGCAGTATTTT

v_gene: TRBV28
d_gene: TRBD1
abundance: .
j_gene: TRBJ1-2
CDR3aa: CASSLRGYGYTF
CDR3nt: TGTGCCAGCAGTCTCAGGGGGTATGGCTACACCTTC

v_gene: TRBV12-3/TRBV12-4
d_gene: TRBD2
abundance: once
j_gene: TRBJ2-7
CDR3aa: CASSYSGSIGQYF
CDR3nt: TGTGCCAGCAGTTATAGCGGGAGTATCGGGCAGTACTTC

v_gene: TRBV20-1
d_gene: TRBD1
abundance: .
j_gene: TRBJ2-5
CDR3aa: CSALDRVMETQYF
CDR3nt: TGCAGTGCGCTAGACAGGGTTATGGAGACCCAGTACTTC

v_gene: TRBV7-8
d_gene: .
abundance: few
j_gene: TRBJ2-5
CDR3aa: CASSSLRGAETQYF
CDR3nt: TGTGCCAGCAGCTCCCTTCGGGGCGCCGAGACCCAGTACTTC

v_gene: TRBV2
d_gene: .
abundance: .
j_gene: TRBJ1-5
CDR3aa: CASSTQGVGQPQHF
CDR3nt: TGTGCCAGCAGTACACAGGGTGTCGGTCAGCCCCAGCATTTT

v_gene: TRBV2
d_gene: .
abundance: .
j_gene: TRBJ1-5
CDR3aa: CASRGTYNQPQHF
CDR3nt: TGTGCCAGCAGGGGGACATACAATCAGCCCCAGCATTTT

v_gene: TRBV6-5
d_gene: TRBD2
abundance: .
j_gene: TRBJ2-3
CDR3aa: CASSYPRRISGGLSSDTDTQYF
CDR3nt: TGTGCCAGCAGTTACCCCCGTCGGATAAGCGGGGGCCTGAGCTCCGACACAGATACGCAGTATTTT

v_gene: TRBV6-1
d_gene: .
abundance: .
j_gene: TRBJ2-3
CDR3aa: CATRARSRAAADTQYF
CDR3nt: TGTGCCACCCGGGCCCGATCTCGGGCGGCGGCAGATACGCAGTATTTT

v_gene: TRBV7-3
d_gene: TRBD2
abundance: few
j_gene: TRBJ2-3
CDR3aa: CASSRQRASGADTQYF
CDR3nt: TGTGCCAGCAGCCGCCAGCGGGCTAGCGGTGCAGATACGCAGTATTTT

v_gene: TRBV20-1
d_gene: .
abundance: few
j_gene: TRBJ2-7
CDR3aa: CSATGLTGLGGEQYF
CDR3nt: TGCAGTGCCACGGGCCTAACAGGGTTGGGAGGGGAGCAGTACTTC